A selection of T cell receptor beta chains follows, all from one sample in a study of control samples from healthy donors and cancer patients. Sequencing used immunoSEQ multiplex PCR; TCRdb keeps in-frame clones, though not all of them. The profile shows about 60,000 clones, approximately 95% of them singletons. Sequencing was done on a sample of blood. The receptors come from a woman between 18 and 30 years old in good health. Each CDR3 is given with its conserved first and last residue. The D gene is left open where the match is weak. Not all rows give a size; the values are once, few, many and, for expanded clones, a class.

d_gene	v_gene	j_gene	abundance	CDR3nt	CDR3aa
TRBD2	TRBV4-3	TRBJ2-2	.	TGCGCCAGCAGCCAAGATCTAGGACTAGCGGGGAACACCGGGGAGCTGTTTTTT	CASSQDLGLAGNTGELFF
.	TRBV30	TRBJ1-2	.	TGTGCCTGGACCGAAGGCTATGGCTACACCTTC	CAWTEGYGYTF
.	TRBV6-5	TRBJ2-7	.	TGTGCCAGCCGCGCCTCGACAGGCGGCGGATACGAGCAGTACTTC	CASRASTGGGYEQYF
.	TRBV11-2	TRBJ1-2	.	TGTGCCAGCAGCTTAGGACATCTCTATGGCTACACCTTC	CASSLGHLYGYTF
.	TRBV20-1	TRBJ2-5	.	TGCAGTGCTAGTTTCTTAGAGACCCAGTACTTC	CSASFLETQYF
.	TRBV27	TRBJ2-7	.	TGTGCCAGCAGTTCCCGGGACTCCGGCTCCTACGAGCAGTACTTC	CASSSRDSGSYEQYF
.	TRBV15	TRBJ2-3	once	TGTGCCACCAGCACTCTCCTACTAGTTACAGATACGCAGTATTTT	CATSTLLLVTDTQYF
TRBD1	TRBV2	TRBJ1-2	.	TGTGCCAGCAGTGTGGGACAGGGAAGCTATGGCTACACCTTC	CASSVGQGSYGYTF
.	TRBV5-4	TRBJ1-2	.	TGTGCCAGCAGACCCCCAGGCTATGGCTACACCTTC	CASRPPGYGYTF
.	TRBV18	TRBJ2-3	.	TGTGCCAGCTCACCACGTGGACAGAGCCGCACAGATACGCAGTATTTT	CASSPRGQSRTDTQYF
.	TRBV2	TRBJ1-2	.	TGTGCCAGCAGTGTGGAGGTATCGGGGAGTGGCTACACCTTC	CASSVEVSGSGYTF
TRBD1	TRBV25-1	TRBJ2-7	.	TGTGCCAGCAGCCCCCAGGACAGGTCCTACGAGCAGTACTTC	CASSPQDRSYEQYF
TRBD1	TRBV6-1	TRBJ1-1	.	TGTGCCAGCAGTGATCCTTGGGGGGACAGGGGGCGCAACACTGAAGCTTTCTTT	CASSDPWGDRGRNTEAFF
.	TRBV4-1	TRBJ1-3	.	TGCGCCAGCAGCCAAGGTGGGGTACCTGGAAACACCATATATTTT	CASSQGGVPGNTIYF
.	TRBV9	TRBJ1-3	few	TGTGCCAGCAGCCAAACCCGGGATACTATAATTTCCTCTGGAAACACCATATATTTT	CASSQTRDTIISSGNTIYF
.	TRBV18	TRBJ1-2	.	TGTGCCAGCTCACCGAACGGGGTCGACTATGGCTACACCTTC	CASSPNGVDYGYTF
.	TRBV10-3	TRBJ1-1	.	TGTGCCATAAGGGGAGGGTGGGGCACTGAAGCTTTCTTT	CAIRGGWGTEAFF
.	TRBV6-4	TRBJ2-2	.	TGTGCCAGCAGTGAGAGCCCCACCGGGGAGCTGTTTTTT	CASSESPTGELFF
.	TRBV19	TRBJ1-2	.	TGTGCCAGTAGTGCGGGACTCAGGGTTAGCGGCTACACCTTC	CASSAGLRVSGYTF
.	TRBV30	TRBJ1-1	.	TGTGCCTGGATGGGGGCCCCAGGGGAAGCTTTCTTT	CAWMGAPGEAFF
TRBD1	TRBV7-2	TRBJ1-2	.	TGTGCCAGCAGCCCCGGGACAGGTTACTATGGCTACACCTTC	CASSPGTGYYGYTF
.	TRBV2	TRBJ2-1	.	TGTGCCAGCAGTTTCGGAGAGCGGCAGTTCTTC	CASSFGERQFF
.	TRBV7-3	TRBJ1-2	once	TGTGCCAGCAGCTTAGTAGGCAGGGAATCGGGCTACACCTTC	CASSLVGRESGYTF
TRBD1	TRBV9	TRBJ2-3	.	TGTGCCAGCAGCGAAGACAGGGGGGCAGATACGCAGTATTTT	CASSEDRGADTQYF
.	TRBV7-8	TRBJ1-1	.	TGTGCCAGCAGCTTAGGGACAGTCGAAATGAACACTGAAGCTTTCTTT	CASSLGTVEMNTEAFF
TRBD1	TRBV4-3	TRBJ1-2	.	TGCGCCAGCAGCCAAGAGGACAGGGTCGACGGCTACACCTTC	CASSQEDRVDGYTF
.	TRBV10-2	TRBJ2-2	.	TGCGCCAGCTGCGCAAACGACCCTAGGAACACCGGGGAGCTGTTTTTT	CASCANDPRNTGELFF
.	TRBV6-1	TRBJ2-1	.	TGTGCCAGCAGTGAACCCGGGGGTTCCTACAATGAGCAGTTCTTC	CASSEPGGSYNEQFF
.	TRBV5-4	TRBJ1-4	.	TGTGCCAGCAGCTTGGTGGCAGGGAAAAATGAAAAACTGTTTTTT	CASSLVAGKNEKLFF
.	TRBV21-1	TRBJ1-5	.	TGTGCCAGCACCCTTTCCCACCCGAGTTTAATCTGCAATCAGCCCCAGCATTTT	CASTLSHPSLICNQPQHF
.	TRBV5-5	TRBJ1-5	once	TGTGCCAGCAGCTACTGGGACAGCAATCAGCCCCAGCATTTT	CASSYWDSNQPQHF
.	TRBV7-9	TRBJ1-1	once	TGTGCCAGCAGCTTAGCGCGGGGCAGGGAAGCTTTCTTT	CASSLARGREAFF
.	TRBV29-1	TRBJ1-4	once	TGCAGCGTTATTTTCAATGAAAAACTGTTTTTT	CSVIFNEKLFF
.	TRBV5-1	TRBJ2-2	.	TGCGCCAGCAGCCCCGGAGTGGGCAGGATAACTACCGGGGAGCTGTTTTTT	CASSPGVGRITTGELFF
TRBD1	TRBV6-5	TRBJ2-7	.	TGTGCCAGCTACGGGACAGGGCACCTCTACGAGCAGTACTTC	CASYGTGHLYEQYF
TRBD1	TRBV5-1	TRBJ1-4	.	TGCGCCAGCAGCTTGCAGGGGGAGAAAGAAAAACTGTTTTTT	CASSLQGEKEKLFF
TRBD1	TRBV13	TRBJ2-1	.	TGTGCCAGCAGCTCCCGGGACAGGGCTGAAGGTGAGCAGTTCTTC	CASSSRDRAEGEQFF
.	TRBV6-2/TRBV6-3	TRBJ1-4	few	TGTGCCAGCAGTTCCCCCGGTAGGGGGAATGAAAAACTGTTTTTT	CASSSPGRGNEKLFF
.	TRBV7-2	TRBJ2-3	.	TGTGCCAGCAGCTTAGATGGGGACCCTAGCACAGATACGCAGTATTTT	CASSLDGDPSTDTQYF
TRBD1	TRBV4-3	TRBJ2-2	.	TGCGCCAGCAGCCAAGATCAAACGGACAGGGGGCTTTCCACCGGGGAGCTGTTTTTT	CASSQDQTDRGLSTGELFF
.	TRBV19	TRBJ2-7	few	TGTGCCAGTAGTGCAGGACCCTGGGGGTACGAGCAGTACTTC	CASSAGPWGYEQYF
TRBD1	TRBV4-1	TRBJ1-3	once	TGCGCCAGCAGGGACAGGGGAAGTAGGAACACCATATATTTT	CASRDRGSRNTIYF
TRBD1	TRBV6-2/TRBV6-3	TRBJ1-2	.	TGTGCCAGCAGTTTCAACCCGGGACAGAGCTATGGCTACACCTTC	CASSFNPGQSYGYTF
.	TRBV15	TRBJ1-4	.	TGTGCCACCAGCAGAGTGGGCAGCCTTAATGAAAAACTGTTTTTT	CATSRVGSLNEKLFF
.	TRBV28	TRBJ1-2	.	TGTGCCAGCAGTATGGTGGGAGGCTACACCTTC	CASSMVGGYTF
.	TRBV24-1	TRBJ2-5	.	TGTGCCACCAGTGCAGGACGGGGTGTGGGAGAGACCCAGTACTTC	CATSAGRGVGETQYF
.	TRBV7-8	TRBJ1-5	.	TGTGCCAGTGGGGACTACAATCAGCCCCAGCATTTT	CASGDYNQPQHF